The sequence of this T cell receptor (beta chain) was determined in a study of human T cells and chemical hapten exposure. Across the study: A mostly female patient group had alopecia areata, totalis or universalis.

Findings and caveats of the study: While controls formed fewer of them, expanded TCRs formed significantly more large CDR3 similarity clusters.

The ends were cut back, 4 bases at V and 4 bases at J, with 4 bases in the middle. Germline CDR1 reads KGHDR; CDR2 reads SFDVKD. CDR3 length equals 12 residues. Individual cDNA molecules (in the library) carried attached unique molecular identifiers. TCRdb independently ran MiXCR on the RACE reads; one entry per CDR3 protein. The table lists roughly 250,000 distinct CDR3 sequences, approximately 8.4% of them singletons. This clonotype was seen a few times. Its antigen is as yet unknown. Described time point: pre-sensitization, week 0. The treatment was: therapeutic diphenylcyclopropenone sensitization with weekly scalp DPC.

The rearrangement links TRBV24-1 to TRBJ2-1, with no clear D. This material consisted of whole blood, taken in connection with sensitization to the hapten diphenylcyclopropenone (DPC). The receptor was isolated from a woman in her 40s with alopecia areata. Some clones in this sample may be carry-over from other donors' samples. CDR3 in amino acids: CATSERYNEQFF. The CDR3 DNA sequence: TGTGCCACCAGTGAGCGGTACAATGAGCAGTTCTTC.